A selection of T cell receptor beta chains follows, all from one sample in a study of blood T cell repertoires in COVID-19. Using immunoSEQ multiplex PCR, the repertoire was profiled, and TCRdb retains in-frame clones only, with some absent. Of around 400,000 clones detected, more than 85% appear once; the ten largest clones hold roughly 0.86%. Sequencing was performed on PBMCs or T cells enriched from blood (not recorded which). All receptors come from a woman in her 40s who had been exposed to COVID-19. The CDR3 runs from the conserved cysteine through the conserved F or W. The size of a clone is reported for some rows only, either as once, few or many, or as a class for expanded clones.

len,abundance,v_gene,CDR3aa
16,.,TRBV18,CASSPGTGLAGYGYTF
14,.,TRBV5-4,CASSLESRSTEAFF
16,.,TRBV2,CASRAIQGGRNQPQHF
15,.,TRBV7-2,CASSSEISSGNTIYF
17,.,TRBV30,CAWSPGQGVVFMYEQFF
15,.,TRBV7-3,CASSIDGTIPHEQFF
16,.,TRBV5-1,CASSLGHGGMNTEAFF
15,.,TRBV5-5,CASSLQGVVDQPQHF
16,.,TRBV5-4,CASSQIRGAGTGELFF
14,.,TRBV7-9,CASSFGQRNYGYTF
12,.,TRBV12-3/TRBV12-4,CASISGNTEAFF
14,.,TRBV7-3,CASSRHRGQNEQFF
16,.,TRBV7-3,CASSLRATGMNTEAFF
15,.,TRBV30,CAWSVADYSTDTQYF
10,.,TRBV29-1,CSAQDSGYTF
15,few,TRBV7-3,CASSPQGTGANVLTF
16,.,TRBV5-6,CASSAQGFATNEKLFF
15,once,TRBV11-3,CASSPGTGRHEKLFF
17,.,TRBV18,CASSPSTGILNTGELFF
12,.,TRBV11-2,CASSAGVRGGFF
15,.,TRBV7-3,CASSLRRGADNEQFF
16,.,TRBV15,CATSRRGGQGINEQYF
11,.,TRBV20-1,CSARLVSTQYF
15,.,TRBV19,CASREAGYSTGELFF
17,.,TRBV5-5,CASSLAVGTGAPAEAFF
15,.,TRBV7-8,CASSTLRDRTYEQYF
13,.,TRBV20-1,CSASPQGIDGYTF
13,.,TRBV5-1,CASSLAASYEQYF
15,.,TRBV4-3,CASSHADRGAGGYTF
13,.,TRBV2,CASRRGGTGELFF
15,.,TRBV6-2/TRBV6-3,CASSYGGANNYGYTF
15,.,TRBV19,CASSIGGTVNTEAFF
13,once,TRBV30,CAWSGEGGSPLHF
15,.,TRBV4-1,CASSQIPGGFDTQYF
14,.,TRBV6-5,CASSYSPGGYGYTF
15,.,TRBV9,CASSVGGTGVNGYTF
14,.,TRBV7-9,CASTLGGTGNGYTF
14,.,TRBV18,CASSPTPRNTEAFF
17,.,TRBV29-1,CSVTSGRRGASRNEQFF
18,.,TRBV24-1,CATSGLAGGASSYNEQFF
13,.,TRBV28,CASRTGQGYGYTF
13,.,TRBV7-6,CALGGTDTDTQYF
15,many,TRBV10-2,CASSVRTSGSYEQYF
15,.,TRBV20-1,CSASSIAGSYNEQFF
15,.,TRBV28,CASSEHRGLEDGYTF
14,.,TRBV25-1,CASQGQAGGYGYTF
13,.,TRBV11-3,CASSLDSDHEQYF
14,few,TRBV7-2,CASSLAQQAMGYTF
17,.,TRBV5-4,CASSPHSGQGAGGELFF